Sequencing of this T cell receptor (beta chain) was carried out in a study of T cell responses to AZD1222 COVID-19 vaccine. The study's findings and limits: Per reports, nearly half of all spike-specific TCRs target regions that are unmutated in variants. Repertoire sampling happened only post peak T cell response. After two AZD1222 doses, spike-specific TCR breadth and depth rose versus day 0. Donor demographics were predominantly white British with a female majority; clonal diversity may be underestimated.

A few counts support this clone. Its antigen remains unknown. TCRdb keeps only in-frame clones here, not all; method: immunoSEQ multiplex PCR. The sample contains approximately 150,000 clones, 88% of which appear only once. CDR1 is SQVTM and CDR2 is ANQGSEA in the germline V gene. The V end was cut by 2 bases, the J end by 2 bases, with 12 bases between. The CDR3 extends over 15 amino acids. The input for sequencing was peripheral blood, taken 28 days after the second dose of the MenACWY control vaccine. The chain combines TRBV29-1 with TRBJ2-2; TRBD1 is a possible D gene (5 bases). This receptor was identified in an adult who received the MenACWY meningococcal vaccine as a control. The CDR3 nucleotides are TGCAGCGTTGAAAGGGTCAGGGATAACACCGGGGAGCTGTTTTTT. This translates into CSVERVRDNTGELFF.